One and the same sample provided the 6 T cell receptor beta chains below, sequenced in a study of T cell repertoires in cytomegalovirus infection. TCRdb recomputed calls from the reads with MiXCR, one row per CDR3 protein. The table has fewer than 950,000 distinct CDR3 sequences, approximately 29% seen once. No antigen is known for these receptors. Specimen: cultured CD8+ T cells from PBMCs, collected from culture after CMV antigen stimulation. All receptors derive from a human donor in good health (CMV status not recorded). Some clones in this sample may be carry-over from other donors' samples.

V and J are TRBV4-1 and TRBJ1-1, with 9 bases matching TRBD1. Per the germline V gene, CDR1 is MGHRA and CDR2 is YSYEKL. The CDR3 extends over 15 amino acids. Germline trimming cut 4 bases from V and 5 bases from J; bases unmatched to any gene: 8. CDR3 sequence (DNA): TGCGCCAGCAGCCCGCTACAGGGGGCGTGGACTGAAGCTTTCTTT. This encodes CASSPLQGAWTEAFF.

This clonotype has a single count. The genes are TRBV5-6 and TRBJ1-6; D is unresolved. CDR1 and CDR2 (germline): SGHDT, YYEEEE. The length of the CDR3 is 17 residues. Trimming shortened V by 2 bases and J by 3 bases, and 15 bases separated the two germline ends. The CDR3 DNA reads as TGTGCCAGCAGCTTTAGCCAGGCGACTTACTATAATTCACCCCTCCACTTT. Translated: CASSFSQATYYNSPLHF.

A few counts support this clonotype. J is TRBJ1-2 and V is TRBV7-9; D unresolved. V was trimmed by 2 bases and J by 4 bases, leaving 8 bases between them. The CDR3 length is 13 residues. Per the germline V gene, CDR1 is SEHNR and CDR2 is FQNEAQ (reference sequence). In nucleotides, the CDR3 is TGTGCCAGCAGCTTAAGGGATCCCTATGGCTACACCTTC. As protein: CASSLRDPYGYTF.

The V gene is TRBV28, the J gene TRBJ2-2, with 13 bases matching TRBD2. Germline CDR1 reads MDHEN; CDR2 reads SYDVKM. This CDR3 is built from 15 residues. V lost 6 bases, J lost 7 bases, and 5 bases stayed unmatched. Written as DNA, the CDR3 is TGTGCCAGCAGCCGGGGACTAGCGGGGTTCGGGGAGCTGTTTTTT. Its protein is CASSRGLAGFGELFF.

This clonotype was observed a handful of times. This chain connects TRBV7-9 to TRBJ1-5, with TRBD1 identical over 8 bases. The CDR3 runs to 14 residues. Looked up from germline, CDR1 is SEHNR and CDR2 is FQNEAQ (reference sequence). V dropped 4 bases and J dropped 6; count of bases not matched to a gene: 5. The CDR3 bases are TGTGCCAGCAGCTCCCAGGGGGCTATTCAGCCCCAGCATTTT. This codes for CASSSQGAIQPQHF.

This clonotype was picked up a small number of times. The J gene is TRBJ2-1, the V gene TRBV10-3, with D possibly TRBD2 on 6 matching bases. Trimming pared 9 bases from V and 9 bases from J, leaving 18 bases between. Germline V gives CDR1 ENHRY, CDR2 SYGVKD. CDR3 length: 13 residues. The CDR3, as DNA: TGTGCCATGACGGCGGGGCCACTCACTGAGCAGTTCTTC. Translation: CAMTAGPLTEQFF.